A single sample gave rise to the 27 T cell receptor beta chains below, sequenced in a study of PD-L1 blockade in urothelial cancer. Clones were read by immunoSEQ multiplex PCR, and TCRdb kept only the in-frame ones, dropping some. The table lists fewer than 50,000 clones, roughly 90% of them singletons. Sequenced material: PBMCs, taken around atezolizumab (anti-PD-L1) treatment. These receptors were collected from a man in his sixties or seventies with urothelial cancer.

In DNA, the CDR3 is TGTGCCAGCATTCTGACAGGGAACACTGAAGCTTTCTTT. The encoded protein is CASILTGNTEAFF. The rearrangement joins TRBV2 to TRBJ1-1; maybe TRBD1 (6 bases). Looked up from germline, CDR1 is SNHLY and CDR2 is FYNNEI. V gave up 7 bases and J gave up 1 base, with 10 bases separating them. CDR3 size: 13 residues.

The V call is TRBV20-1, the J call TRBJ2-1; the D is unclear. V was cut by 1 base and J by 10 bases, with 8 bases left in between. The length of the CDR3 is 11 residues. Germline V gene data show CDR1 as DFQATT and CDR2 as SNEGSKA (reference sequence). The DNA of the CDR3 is TGCAGTGCTAGAGGCGACGGGGAGCAGTTCTTC. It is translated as CSARGDGEQFF.

Here the CDR3 reads CASSPSGQGGTGELFF. In DNA form, the CDR3 reads TGTGCCAGCAGTCCTTCGGGACAGGGCGGCACCGGGGAGCTGTTTTTT. This rearrangement joins TRBV28 to TRBJ2-2; 9 positions match TRBD1. This CDR3 is built from 16 residues. Unmatched junction bases numbered 8, after V lost 5 bases and J lost 4 bases. Per the germline V gene, CDR1 is MDHEN and CDR2 is SYDVKM.

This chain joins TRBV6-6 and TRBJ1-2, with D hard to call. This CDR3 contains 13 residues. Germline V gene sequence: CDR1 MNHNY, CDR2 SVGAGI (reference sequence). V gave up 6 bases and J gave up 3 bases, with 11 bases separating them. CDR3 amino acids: CASSPVTDYGYTF. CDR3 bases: TGTGCCAGCAGCCCCGTAACGGACTATGGCTACACCTTC.

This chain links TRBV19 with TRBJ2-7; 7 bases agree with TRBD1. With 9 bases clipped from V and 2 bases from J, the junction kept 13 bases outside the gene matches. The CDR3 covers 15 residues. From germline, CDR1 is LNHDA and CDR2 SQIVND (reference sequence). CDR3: CARRSDRSTTYEQYF. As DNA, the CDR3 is TGTGCCAGAAGATCGGACAGGTCGACGACCTACGAGCAGTACTTC.

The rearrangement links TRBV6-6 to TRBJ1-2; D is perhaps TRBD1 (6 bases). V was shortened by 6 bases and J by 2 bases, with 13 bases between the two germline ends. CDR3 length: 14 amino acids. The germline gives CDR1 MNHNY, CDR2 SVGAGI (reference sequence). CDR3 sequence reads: CASSTGTGNYGYTF. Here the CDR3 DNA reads TGTGCCAGCAGCACAGGGACGGGAAACTATGGCTACACCTTC.

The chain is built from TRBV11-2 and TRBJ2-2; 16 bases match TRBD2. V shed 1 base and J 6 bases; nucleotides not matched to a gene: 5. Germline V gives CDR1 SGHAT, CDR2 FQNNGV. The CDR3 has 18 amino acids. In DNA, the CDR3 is TGTGCCAGCAGCTTAGCGGTCGGGACTAGCGGGAGGGCCGGGGAGCTGTTTTTT. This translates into CASSLAVGTSGRAGELFF.

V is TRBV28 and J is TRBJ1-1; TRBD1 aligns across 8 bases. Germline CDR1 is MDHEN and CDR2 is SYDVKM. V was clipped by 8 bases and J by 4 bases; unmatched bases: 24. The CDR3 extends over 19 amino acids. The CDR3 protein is CASSTSTQGVIRLSTEAFF. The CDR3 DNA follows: TGTGCCAGCTCTACCAGTACACAGGGGGTGATCCGATTGAGCACTGAAGCTTTCTTT.

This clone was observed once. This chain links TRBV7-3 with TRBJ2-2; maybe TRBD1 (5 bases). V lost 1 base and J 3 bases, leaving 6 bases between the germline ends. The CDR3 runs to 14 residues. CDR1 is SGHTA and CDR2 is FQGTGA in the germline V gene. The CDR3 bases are TGTGCCAGCAGCTTAAAAGGGGACACCGGGGAGCTGTTTTTT. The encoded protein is CASSLKGDTGELFF.

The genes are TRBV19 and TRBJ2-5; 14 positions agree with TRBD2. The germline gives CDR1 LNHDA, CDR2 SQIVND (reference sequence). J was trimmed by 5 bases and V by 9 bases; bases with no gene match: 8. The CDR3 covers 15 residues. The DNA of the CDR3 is TGTGCCAGCCGACTAGCGGGAGGGTTCGGTGAGACCCAGTACTTC. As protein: CASRLAGGFGETQYF. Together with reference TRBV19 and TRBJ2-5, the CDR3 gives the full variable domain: DGGITQSPKYLFRKEGQNVTLSCEQNLNHDAMYWYRQDPGQGLRLIYYSQIVNDFQKGDIAEGYSVSREKKESFPLTVTSAQKNPTAFYLCASRLAGGFGETQYFGPGTRLLVL.

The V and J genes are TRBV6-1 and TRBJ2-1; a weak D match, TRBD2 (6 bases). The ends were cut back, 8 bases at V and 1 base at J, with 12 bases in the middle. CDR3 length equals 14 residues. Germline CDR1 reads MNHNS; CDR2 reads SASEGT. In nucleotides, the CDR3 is TGTGCCAGCGGGAGCGGGCAGTCCTACAATGAGCAGTTCTTC. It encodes CASGSGQSYNEQFF.

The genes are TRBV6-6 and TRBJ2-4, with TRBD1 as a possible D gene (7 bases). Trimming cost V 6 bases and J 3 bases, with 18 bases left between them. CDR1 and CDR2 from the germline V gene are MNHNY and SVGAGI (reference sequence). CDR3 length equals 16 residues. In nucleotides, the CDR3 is TGTGCCAGCAGAATACAGGGGAAGGAGGGCAAAAACATTCAGTACTTC. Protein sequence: CASRIQGKEGKNIQYF.

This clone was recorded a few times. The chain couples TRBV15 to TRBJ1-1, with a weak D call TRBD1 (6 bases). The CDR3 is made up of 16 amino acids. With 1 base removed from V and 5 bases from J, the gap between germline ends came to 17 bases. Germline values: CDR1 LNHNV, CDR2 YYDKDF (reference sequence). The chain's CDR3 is CATSRALRAGETEAFF. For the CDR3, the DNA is TGTGCCACCAGCAGAGCTCTTCGGGCAGGGGAGACTGAAGCTTTCTTT.

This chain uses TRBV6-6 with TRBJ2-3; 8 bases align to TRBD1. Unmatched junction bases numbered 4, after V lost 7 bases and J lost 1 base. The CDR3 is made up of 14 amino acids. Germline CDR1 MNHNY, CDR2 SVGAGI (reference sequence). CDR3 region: CASTADRGTDTQYF. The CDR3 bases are TGTGCCAGCACCGCGGACAGGGGCACAGATACGCAGTATTTT.

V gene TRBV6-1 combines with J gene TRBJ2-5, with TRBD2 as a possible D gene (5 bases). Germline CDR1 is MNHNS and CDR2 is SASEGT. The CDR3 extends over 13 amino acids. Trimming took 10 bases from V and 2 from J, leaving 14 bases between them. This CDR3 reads CATSVGLQETQYF. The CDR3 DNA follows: TGTGCCACCTCGGTCGGACTTCAAGAGACCCAGTACTTC.

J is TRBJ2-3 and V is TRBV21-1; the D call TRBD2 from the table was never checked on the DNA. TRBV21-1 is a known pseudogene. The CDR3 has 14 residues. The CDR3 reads CASSCGSLTDTQYF. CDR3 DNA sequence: TGTGCCAGCAGCTGCGGGAGTTTGACAGATACGCAGTATTTT.

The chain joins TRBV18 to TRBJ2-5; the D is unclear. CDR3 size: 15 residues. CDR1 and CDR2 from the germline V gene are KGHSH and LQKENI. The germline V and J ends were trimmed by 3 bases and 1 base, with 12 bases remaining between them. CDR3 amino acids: CASSPLSQIQETQYF. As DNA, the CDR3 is TGTGCCAGCTCACCGCTGTCGCAGATCCAAGAGACCCAGTACTTC. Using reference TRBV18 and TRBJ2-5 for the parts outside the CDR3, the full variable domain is NAGVMQNPRHLVRRRGQEARLRCSPMKGHSHVYWYRQLPEEGLKFMVYLQKENIIDESGMPKERFSAEFPKEGPSILRIQQVVRGDSAAYFCASSPLSQIQETQYFGPGTRLLVL.

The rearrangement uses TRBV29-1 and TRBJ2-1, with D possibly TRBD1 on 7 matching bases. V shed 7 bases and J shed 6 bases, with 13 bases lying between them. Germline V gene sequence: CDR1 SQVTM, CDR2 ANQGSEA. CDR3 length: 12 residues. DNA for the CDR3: TGCAGCGCCGGGGGACAGTTCAATGAGCAGTTCTTC. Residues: CSAGGQFNEQFF.

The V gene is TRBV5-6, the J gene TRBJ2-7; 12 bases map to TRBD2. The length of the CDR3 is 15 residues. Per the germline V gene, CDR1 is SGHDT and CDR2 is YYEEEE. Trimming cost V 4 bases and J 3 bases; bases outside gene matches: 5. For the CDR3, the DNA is TGTGCCAGCAGCCCGGGACTAGCGGGTGGCTACGAGCAGTACTTC. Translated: CASSPGLAGGYEQYF.

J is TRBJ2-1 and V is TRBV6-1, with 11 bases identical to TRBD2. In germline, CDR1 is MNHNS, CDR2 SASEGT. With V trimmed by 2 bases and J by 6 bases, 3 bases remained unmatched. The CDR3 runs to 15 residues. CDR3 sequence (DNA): TGTGCCAGCAGTGAACTAGCGGGAGGAGGCAATGAGCAGTTCTTC. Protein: CASSELAGGGNEQFF.

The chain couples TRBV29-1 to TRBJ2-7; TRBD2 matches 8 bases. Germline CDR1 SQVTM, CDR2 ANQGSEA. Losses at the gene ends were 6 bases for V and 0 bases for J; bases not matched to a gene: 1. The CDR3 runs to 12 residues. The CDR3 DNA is TGCAGCGTCCGGGAGGGCTCCTACGAGCAGTACTTC. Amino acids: CSVREGSYEQYF.

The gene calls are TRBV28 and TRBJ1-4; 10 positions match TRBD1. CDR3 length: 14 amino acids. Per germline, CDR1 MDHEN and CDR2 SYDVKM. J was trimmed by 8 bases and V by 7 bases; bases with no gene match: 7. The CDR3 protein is CASTKTGGYEKLFF. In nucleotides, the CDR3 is TGTGCCAGCACCAAGACAGGGGGCTACGAAAAACTGTTTTTT.

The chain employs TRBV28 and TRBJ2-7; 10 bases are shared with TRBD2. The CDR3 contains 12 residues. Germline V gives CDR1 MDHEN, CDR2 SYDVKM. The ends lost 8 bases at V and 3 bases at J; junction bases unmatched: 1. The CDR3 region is CASRTSGYEQYF. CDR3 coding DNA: TGTGCCAGCCGGACTAGCGGCTACGAGCAGTACTTC.

This CDR3 is CASSYRQGYGYTF. The CDR3 DNA reads TGTGCCAGCAGCTACCGACAAGGCTATGGCTACACCTTC. The chain has TRBV5-6 and TRBJ1-2; no clear D gene. Looked up from germline, CDR1 is SGHDT and CDR2 is YYEEEE. CDR3 length equals 13 residues. Trimming cost V 3 bases and J 4 bases, with 10 bases left between them.

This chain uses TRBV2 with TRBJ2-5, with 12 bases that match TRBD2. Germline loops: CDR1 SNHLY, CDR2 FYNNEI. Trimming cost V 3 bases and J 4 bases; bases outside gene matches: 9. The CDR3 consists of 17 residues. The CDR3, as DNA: TGTGCCAGCAGTGATTGGGCTAGCGGGAGGGCCTTAGAGACCCAGTACTTC. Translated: CASSDWASGRALETQYF.

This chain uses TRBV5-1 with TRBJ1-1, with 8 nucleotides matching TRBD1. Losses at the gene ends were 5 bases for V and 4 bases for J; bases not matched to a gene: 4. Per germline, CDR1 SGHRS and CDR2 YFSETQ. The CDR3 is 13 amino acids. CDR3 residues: CASRADRGTEAFF. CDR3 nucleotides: TGCGCCAGCAGAGCCGACAGGGGCACTGAAGCTTTCTTT.

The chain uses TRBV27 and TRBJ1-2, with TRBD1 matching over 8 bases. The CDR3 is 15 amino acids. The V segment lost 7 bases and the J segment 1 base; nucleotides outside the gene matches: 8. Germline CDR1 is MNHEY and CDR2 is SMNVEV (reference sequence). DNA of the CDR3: TGTGCCAGCAAGGGGACAGGACTCCTTAACTATGGCTACACCTTC. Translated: CASKGTGLLNYGYTF.